Listed here are 32 T cell receptor beta chains from one sample, sequenced in a study of blood T cell repertoires in COVID-19. Clones were read by immunoSEQ multiplex PCR, and TCRdb kept only the in-frame ones, dropping some. Among roughly 260,000 clones listed, 88% were seen once. Source material: peripheral blood. These receptors originate from a man between 60 and 75 years old who had recovered from COVID-19.

V and J are TRBV12-5 and TRBJ1-4; weak D call: TRBD1 (6 bases). Deletions cut 7 bases from V and 6 bases from J, with 24 bases between. The CDR3 runs 17 residues. Germline CDR1 and CDR2: LGHNT and FRNRAP. Here the CDR3 reads CASERTGSFRIDEKLFF. The CDR3 DNA is TGTGCTAGTGAAAGAACAGGGTCCTTTAGGATTGATGAAAAACTGTTTTTT.

V usage is TRBV27 and J usage is TRBJ1-5, with 7 positions matching TRBD1. The trim removed 4 bases at V and 4 bases at J, leaving 1 base unmatched. The CDR3 sequence is 13 residues long. Germline V gene lookup returns CDR1 MNHEY and CDR2 SMNVEV (reference sequence). Written as DNA, the CDR3 is TGTGCCAGCAGTTGGGGACAGAATCAGCCCCAGCATTTT. It is translated as CASSWGQNQPQHF.

The rearrangement links TRBV5-1 to TRBJ2-1, with TRBD2 matching over 14 bases. Germline V gene data show CDR1 as SGHRS and CDR2 as YFSETQ. The CDR3 extends over 17 amino acids. Losses at the gene ends were 4 bases for V and 3 bases for J; bases not matched to a gene: 6. In DNA, the CDR3 is TGCGCCAGCAGCACGGGACTAGCGGGGGCCAACTACAATGAGCAGTTCTTC. It translates to CASSTGLAGANYNEQFF.

V is TRBV27 and J is TRBJ1-4; no clear D. Per the germline V gene, CDR1 is MNHEY and CDR2 is SMNVEV (reference sequence). CDR3 size: 15 residues. Trimming removed 4 bases from V and 0 bases from J, with 9 bases in between. DNA for the CDR3: TGTGCCAGCAGTTCCCGGGATGCAACTAATGAAAAACTGTTTTTT. Its translation: CASSSRDATNEKLFF.

The chain is built from TRBV29-1 and TRBJ2-6; unclear D gene. The CDR3 runs to 16 residues. Looked up from germline, CDR1 is SQVTM and CDR2 is ANQGSEA. The germline V and J ends were trimmed by 4 bases and 4 bases, with 17 bases remaining between them. In DNA form, the CDR3 reads TGCAGCGTTGTAGCCCATGCGACCCCGGGGGCCAACGTCCTGACTTTC. Protein product: CSVVAHATPGANVLTF.

J is TRBJ2-5 and V is TRBV3-1 (or the pseudogene TRBV3-2); 9 bases fit TRBD1. The CDR3 totals 17 residues. Germline CDR1 reads LGHDT; CDR2 reads YNNKEL (reference sequence). J gave up 2 bases and V 0 bases, and 7 bases lay outside the gene matches. The CDR3 coding sequence is TGTGCCAGCAGCCAAGAACATCCGGACAGGGGACAAGAGACCCAGTACTTC. It encodes CASSQEHPDRGQETQYF.

A few counts support this clone. The V gene is TRBV3-1 (or the pseudogene TRBV3-2), the J gene TRBJ2-1, with a weak D call TRBD2 (5 bases). CDR1 LGHDT and CDR2 YNNKEL come from the germline V gene (reference sequence). The CDR3 loop spans 17 amino acids. Deletions cut 1 base from V and 4 bases from J, with 17 bases between. The CDR3 DNA follows: TGTGCCAGCAGCCAAGGGGCTGGACTCGCGAGATACAATGAGCAGTTCTTC. Encoded protein: CASSQGAGLARYNEQFF.

CDR3 sequence reads: CASSTEQTTLSTDTQYF. CDR3 in DNA: TGTGCCAGCTCAACGGAACAGACCACTCTTAGCACAGATACGCAGTATTTT. The genes are TRBV18 and TRBJ2-3; D is unresolved. Per the germline V gene, CDR1 is KGHSH and CDR2 is LQKENI. V was cut by 5 bases and J by 0 bases, with 18 bases left in between. The CDR3 has 17 amino acids.

V and J are TRBV27 and TRBJ1-4; possible D gene TRBD1, 6 bases. Germline loops: CDR1 MNHEY, CDR2 SMNVEV (reference sequence). The CDR3 loop spans 14 amino acids. Trimming left V 3 bases short and J 7 bases short, with 12 bases between. As DNA, the CDR3 is TGTGCCAGCAGTTTCAGGGGATGGGGTGAAAAACTGTTTTTT. Its translation: CASSFRGWGEKLFF.

The gene calls are TRBV7-2 and TRBJ1-6, with unresolved D. Germline CDR1 reads SGHTA; CDR2 reads FQGNSA. Between the trimmed V and J ends, which lost 7 bases and 5 bases, there was a span of 9 bases. The CDR3 is made up of 13 amino acids. The CDR3 protein is CASTLYDNSPLHF. CDR3 DNA sequence: TGTGCCAGCACCCTTTATGATAATTCACCCCTCCACTTT.

A remark on this clone: A read error may be the cause here, since a much bigger clone is one base away. This rearrangement joins TRBV2 to TRBJ2-7, with 9 bases aligning to TRBD2. This CDR3 is built from 14 residues. Germline trimming cut 6 bases from V and 4 bases from J; bases unmatched to any gene: 7. CDR1 and CDR2 (germline): SNHLY, FYNNEI. The DNA of the CDR3 is TGTGCCAGCAGGGGGCGCGGGGGGGGTTACGAGCAGTACTTC. Its protein is CASRGRGGGYEQYF.

This chain links TRBV29-1 with TRBJ2-3; 8 nucleotides match TRBD2. The ends lost 4 bases at V and 14 bases at J; junction bases unmatched: 14. Per the germline V gene, CDR1 is SQVTM and CDR2 is ANQGSEA. The CDR3 runs 13 residues. CDR3 DNA sequence: TGCAGCGTTGGTATGGATTTAGCGGGGACCCGGTATTTT. Protein sequence: CSVGMDLAGTRYF.

The chain is built from TRBV21-1 and TRBJ1-6; the listed D gene, TRBD1, was not tested against the DNA. TRBV21-1 constitutes a pseudogene. The CDR3 extends over 15 amino acids. The CDR3 here is CASSPWGPLHSPLHF. CDR3 DNA sequence: TGTGCCAGCAGCCCTTGGGGGCCCCTGCATTCACCCCTCCACTTT.

The chain employs TRBV27 and TRBJ2-3; 8 bases align to TRBD2. The CDR3 is 15 amino acids. Germline V gene data show CDR1 as MNHEY and CDR2 as SMNVEV (reference sequence). With V trimmed by 6 bases and J by 4 bases, 9 bases remained unmatched. The CDR3: CASSISGVTPDTQYF. CDR3 bases: TGTGCCAGCAGCATTAGCGGGGTGACCCCAGATACGCAGTATTTT.

V usage is TRBV5-1 and J usage is TRBJ2-3; D remains unclear. V lost 0 bases to trimming and J lost 0 bases, with 8 bases between them. This CDR3 is built from 15 residues. The germline gives CDR1 SGHRS, CDR2 YFSETQ. Here the CDR3 DNA reads TGCGCCAGCAGCTTGGTTTCTACTAGCACAGATACGCAGTATTTT. Its protein is CASSLVSTSTDTQYF.

V and J are TRBV7-2 and TRBJ1-6, with no clear D. Trimming stripped 2 bases from V and 7 bases from J, with 12 bases between. This CDR3 is 15 amino acids long. The germline V gene has CDR1 SGHTA and CDR2 FQGNSA. DNA of the CDR3: TGTGCCAGCAGCTTAAGTGGAGGATCCAATTCACCCCTCCACTTT. Residues: CASSLSGGSNSPLHF.

The chain joins TRBV10-3 to TRBJ1-1, with D tentatively TRBD1 (5 bases). Germline values: CDR1 ENHRY, CDR2 SYGVKD. V dropped 3 bases and J dropped 9 bases, with 14 bases sitting between them. The CDR3 runs 13 residues. DNA of the CDR3: TGTGCCATCAGTGATGGGGCTCCGTCCCAAGCTTTCTTT. Its translation: CAISDGAPSQAFF.

This sequence joins TRBV5-6 and TRBJ1-4, with 10 positions matching TRBD1. Germline V lookup: CDR1 SGHDT, CDR2 YYEEEE. The CDR3 runs to 16 residues. Losses at the gene ends were 4 bases for V and 6 bases for J; bases not matched to a gene: 9. CDR3 bases: TGTGCCAGCAGCCACACTATAGGGACAGGGGATGAAAAACTGTTTTTT. It yields the protein CASSHTIGTGDEKLFF.

In this sample, this clone turned up a few times. The J gene is TRBJ1-5, the V gene TRBV7-8; no clear D gene. CDR1 and CDR2 from the germline V gene are SGHVS and FQNEAQ. This CDR3 comprises 16 residues. V lost 2 bases, J lost 0 bases, and 11 bases lay in between. The DNA for the CDR3 is TGTGCCAGCAGCTTATATCAGGCCCATAGCAATCAGCCCCAGCATTTT. Amino acid sequence: CASSLYQAHSNQPQHF.

This chain joins TRBV19 and TRBJ1-5; a possible D gene is TRBD1 (5 bases). CDR3 length: 18 amino acids. V gave up 3 bases and J gave up 0 bases, with 18 bases separating them. Per the germline V gene, CDR1 is LNHDA and CDR2 is SQIVND (reference sequence). The DNA of the CDR3 is TGTGCCAGTAGTATGGCACAAATTCAGGGTTATAGCAATCAGCCCCAGCATTTT. Translation: CASSMAQIQGYSNQPQHF.

The V and J genes are TRBV19 and TRBJ1-1; 10 bases line up with TRBD1. Trimming cost V 5 bases and J 0 bases; bases outside gene matches: 9. Germline V lookup: CDR1 LNHDA, CDR2 SQIVND (reference sequence). This CDR3 comprises 17 residues. The CDR3 loop is CASSRQGAVWVNTEAFF. DNA for the CDR3: TGTGCCAGTAGTCGACAGGGGGCGGTTTGGGTGAACACTGAAGCTTTCTTT.

The chain couples TRBV7-9 to TRBJ2-1; weak D call: TRBD1 (6 bases). Germline V CDR1 and CDR2: SEHNR, FQNEAQ (reference sequence). V lost 3 bases and J lost 8, with 8 bases in between. The CDR3 spans 12 residues. Here the CDR3 DNA reads TGTGCCAGCAGCTTCAGGGGAGATGAGCAGTTCTTC. Translated, it gives CASSFRGDEQFF.

This chain uses TRBV6-1 with TRBJ1-1; D ambiguous. This CDR3 contains 13 residues. Deletions cut 5 bases from V and 0 bases from J, with 7 bases between. Germline assignment: CDR1 MNHNS and CDR2 SASEGT. CDR3 amino acids: CASSLVVNTEAFF. Written as DNA, the CDR3 is TGTGCCAGCAGTTTGGTAGTGAACACTGAAGCTTTCTTT.

V gene TRBV7-6 combines with J gene TRBJ1-1, with D unclear. The CDR3 totals 13 residues. CDR1 is SGHVS and CDR2 is FNYEAQ in the germline V gene. V lost 6 bases and J 3 bases, leaving 11 bases between the germline ends. CDR3 protein: CASSTGVDTEAFF. DNA for the CDR3: TGTGCCAGCAGTACTGGAGTCGACACTGAAGCTTTCTTT.

This chain uses TRBV5-4 with TRBJ2-7; 8 nucleotides match TRBD2. The germline CDR1 and CDR2 sequences are SGHNT and YYREEE (reference sequence). This CDR3 region has 12 residues. V was pared by 4 bases and J by 7 bases, with 4 bases of the junction left unmatched. CDR3 protein: CASSGPGGEQYF. CDR3 in DNA: TGTGCCAGCAGCGGGCCGGGGGGGGAGCAGTACTTC.

This chain joins TRBV6-5 and TRBJ1-2; TRBD1 matches at 11 bases. With V trimmed by 5 bases and J by 7 bases, 3 bases remained unmatched. This CDR3 region has 13 residues. The V gene's germline CDR1 is MNHEY and CDR2 SVGAGI. The CDR3 sequence: CASSTGQGGGYTF. The CDR3 DNA is TGTGCCAGCAGTACGGGACAGGGGGGTGGCTACACCTTC.

The chain links TRBV4-2 to TRBJ2-7, with TRBD1 matching 9 bases. Germline CDR1 and CDR2: LGHNA and YNFKEQ. The CDR3 length is 15 residues. J gave up 3 bases and V 0 bases, and 3 bases lay outside the gene matches. The CDR3 loop reads CASSQDNRGRYEQYF. As DNA, the CDR3 is TGTGCCAGCAGCCAAGATAACAGGGGGCGCTACGAGCAGTACTTC.

The chain links TRBV7-9 to TRBJ1-1, with D possibly TRBD1 on 6 matching bases. Germline V gene lookup returns CDR1 SEHNR and CDR2 FQNEAQ (reference sequence). The CDR3 is 16 residues long. V lost 5 bases and J 4 bases, leaving 20 bases between the germline ends. The CDR3 DNA follows: TGTGCCAGCAGCGGAAACAGGGATAGGGGTGGCACTGAAGCTTTCTTT. Translating gives CASSGNRDRGGTEAFF.

This rearrangement joins TRBV10-3 to TRBJ2-1, with 14 bases aligning to TRBD2. Unmatched junction bases numbered 4, after V lost 0 bases and J lost 3 bases. Germline CDR1 ENHRY, CDR2 SYGVKD. CDR3 length: 18 amino acids. CDR3 nucleotide sequence: TGTGCCATCAGTGAGTCCGGGACTAGCGGGGGACTCTACAATGAGCAGTTCTTC. Residues: CAISESGTSGGLYNEQFF.

This sequence joins TRBV18 and TRBJ1-2; 8 positions match TRBD1. The CDR3 extends over 16 amino acids. CDR1 KGHSH and CDR2 LQKENI come from the germline V gene. The V gene end was trimmed by 5 bases and the J gene end by 0 bases; junction bases not matched to a gene: 8. The CDR3 nucleotides are TGTGCCAGCTCATCGAATCGGACAGGGTCTAACTATGGCTACACCTTC. It translates to CASSSNRTGSNYGYTF.

The chain recombines TRBV13 with TRBJ2-7; D is perhaps TRBD1 (6 bases). The length of the CDR3 is 14 residues. V gave up 5 bases and J gave up 2 bases, with 13 bases separating them. Per germline, CDR1 PRHDT and CDR2 FYEKMQ (reference sequence). In nucleotides, the CDR3 is TGTGCCAGCAGCGGGTACAGGGACACCTACGAGCAGTACTTC. It specifies CASSGYRDTYEQYF.

The rearrangement uses TRBV3-1 (or the pseudogene TRBV3-2) and TRBJ1-5; D remains ambiguous. CDR3 length: 14 amino acids. V lost 2 bases and J lost 6, with 11 bases in between. Germline V gene data show CDR1 as LGHDT and CDR2 as YNNKEL (reference sequence). The CDR3 DNA reads TGTGCCAGCAGCCAATCAGGAATCGGTCAGCCCCAGCATTTT. Amino acid sequence: CASSQSGIGQPQHF.